Included here is one T cell receptor (beta chain) sequence, with context. Its antigen is unknown. Trimming took 3 bases from V and 4 from J, leaving 18 bases between them. The CDR3 spans 16 residues. Germline CDR1 reads KGHSH; CDR2 reads LQKENI. This sample is part of a study of shared clonotypes between healthy human individuals. The assay was carried out at the deep level. Splitting of each subset's genomic DNA was done evenly across several immunoSEQ plates. Approximately 30,000 T cell genomes, or about 290 ng DNA, went into unsorted PBMC replicate PCRs. Method: immunoSEQ multiplex PCR; TCRdb's copy keeps in-frame clones and lacks some. The repertoire consists of 450,000 to 500,000 clones, with more than 75% occurring once and the leading ten covering more than 10%. Study observations and caveats: Sequencing depth was a factor that was expected to affect clonotype sharing among donors.

The sequence was obtained from a woman aged 40 to 50 in good health. Some clones in this sample may be carry-over from other donors' samples. V usage is TRBV18 and J usage is TRBJ1-2, with D perhaps TRBD1 (5 bases). The specimen was PBMCs. The CDR3 DNA follows: TGTGCCAGCTCACCGGACATAAATTACTCGGGCTATGGCTACACCTTC. This sequence encodes CASSPDINYSGYGYTF.